This TCR beta chain was sequenced during a study of shared clonotypes between healthy human individuals. V lost 3 bases and J lost 0, with 19 bases in between. The germline gives CDR1 SGHRS, CDR2 YFSETQ. The CDR3 is 18 amino acids. In the original analysis: ImmunoSEQ junction-only sequences lacked quality scores, so their filtering differed. TCRdb keeps only in-frame clones here, not all; method: immunoSEQ multiplex PCR. V and J calls and clone size follow that table, whereas D and trimming were derived from the DNA. The repertoire holds approximately 1,500,000 clones, with around 95% as singletons. The TCR was taken from a young man in good health. The sample consisted of naive CD4+ T cells sorted from blood. Stated subset: CD45RA+ positively selected. This chain uses TRBV5-1 with TRBJ2-1; D possibly corresponds to TRBD2 (6 bases). CDR3 in DNA: TGCGCCAGCAGCTGGGGACTTCCAAGTACAAGCTCCTACAATGAGCAGTTCTTC. Translation: CASSWGLPSTSSYNEQFF.